This TCR beta chain comes out of a study of blood T cells in healthy people across ages. For the second PCR, which ran for about 6 to 11 cycles, a sample-barcoded 5' primer and a J-beta primer mix were used. In TCRdb, the 5' RACE reads were re-called with MiXCR into one record per CDR3 protein. In the table there are hundreds of thousands of distinct CDR3 sequences, under 40% of which are singletons. Turning to this clonotype: The antigen is not known.

The CDR3 is 12 residues long. Trimming stripped 1 base from V and 7 bases from J, with 10 bases between. Looked up from germline, CDR1 is DFQATT and CDR2 is SNEGSKA (reference sequence). Each of the donors had roughly 9.7 milliliters of peripheral blood drawn into EDTA-treated Vacutainer tubes. Overall study results and limits: Significant beta diversity loss was already apparent by age roughly 44, declining roughly linearly.

The gene calls are TRBV20-1 and TRBJ1-1; tentatively, D is TRBD1 (6 bases). Sequenced material: blood. The sequence was collected from a man aged 18-30 years in good health. The CDR3 DNA is TGCAGTGCTAGAGGACGGGACAATGAAGCTTTCTTT. Its translation: CSARGRDNEAFF.